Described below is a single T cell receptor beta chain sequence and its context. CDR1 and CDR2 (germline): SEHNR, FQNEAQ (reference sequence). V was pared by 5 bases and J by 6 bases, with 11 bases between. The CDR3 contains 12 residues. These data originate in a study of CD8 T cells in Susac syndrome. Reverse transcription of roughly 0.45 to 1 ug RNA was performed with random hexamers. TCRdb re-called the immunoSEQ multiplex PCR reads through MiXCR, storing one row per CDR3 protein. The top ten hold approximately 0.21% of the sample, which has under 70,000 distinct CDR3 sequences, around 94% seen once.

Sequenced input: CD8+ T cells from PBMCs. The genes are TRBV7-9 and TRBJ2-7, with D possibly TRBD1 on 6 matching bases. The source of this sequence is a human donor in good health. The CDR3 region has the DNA TGTGCCAGCAGCCAACAGGGAGCCGAGCAGTACTTC. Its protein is CASSQQGAEQYF. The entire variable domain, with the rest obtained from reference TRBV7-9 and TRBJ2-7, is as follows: DTGVSQNPRHKITKRGQNVTFRCDPISEHNRLYWYRQTLGQGPEFLTYFQNEAQLEKSRLLSDRFSAERPKGSFSTLEIQRTEQGDSAMYLCASSQQGAEQYFGPGTRLTVT.